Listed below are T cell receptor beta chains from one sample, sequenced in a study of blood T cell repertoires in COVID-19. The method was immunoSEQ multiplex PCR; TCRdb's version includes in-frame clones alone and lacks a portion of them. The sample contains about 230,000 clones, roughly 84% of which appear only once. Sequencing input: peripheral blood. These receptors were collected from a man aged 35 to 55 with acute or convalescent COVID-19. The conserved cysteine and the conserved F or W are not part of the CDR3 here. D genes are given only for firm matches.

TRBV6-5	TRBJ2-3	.	ASSRMRDTQY
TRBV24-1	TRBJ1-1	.	ATSDSMSMYILNTEAF
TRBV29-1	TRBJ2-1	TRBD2	SVGTSGVGTEQF
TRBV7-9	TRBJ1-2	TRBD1	ASSLAGGQGASGYT
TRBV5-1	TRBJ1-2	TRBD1	ASSQGQGAVYGYT
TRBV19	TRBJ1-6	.	ASLQGEGGSPLH
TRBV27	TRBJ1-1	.	ASRATVIANTEAF
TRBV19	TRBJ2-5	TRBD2	ASSMSGRGETQY
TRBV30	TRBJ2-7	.	AWSANYEQY
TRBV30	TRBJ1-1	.	AWSPLQYTEAF
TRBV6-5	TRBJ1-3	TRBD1	ASSNGQGAANTIY
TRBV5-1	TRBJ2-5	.	ASSLEGLGETQY
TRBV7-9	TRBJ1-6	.	ASSSIDRYSPLH
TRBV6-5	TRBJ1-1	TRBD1	ASSTEQGRYTEAF
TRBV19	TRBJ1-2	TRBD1	ASSIRPGQGNGYT
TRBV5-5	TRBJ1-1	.	ASSARIQPNTEAF
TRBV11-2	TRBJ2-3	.	ASSLNSLPTDTQY
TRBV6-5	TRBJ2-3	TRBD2	ASSYKSGDSTDTQY
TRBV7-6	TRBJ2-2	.	ASSPNGGRKTGELF
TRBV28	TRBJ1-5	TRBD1	ASSLGQGRPQH
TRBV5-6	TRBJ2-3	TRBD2	ASSPIQLAGGPGDTQY
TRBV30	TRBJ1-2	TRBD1	AWSLKGADGYT
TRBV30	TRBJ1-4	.	AWSVAGTGEKLF
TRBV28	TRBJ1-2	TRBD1	ASSLRDSLNGYT
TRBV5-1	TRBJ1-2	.	ASSKQNNYGYT
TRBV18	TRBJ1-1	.	ASSPRGETEAF
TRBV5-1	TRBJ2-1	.	ASSLIRGPTPYNEQF
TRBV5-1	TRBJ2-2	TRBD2	ASSLGEGRTGELF
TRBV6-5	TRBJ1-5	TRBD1	ASRMTGDGQPQH
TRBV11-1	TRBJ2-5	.	ASSSERPGETQY
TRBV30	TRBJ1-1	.	AWTPGLLNTEAF
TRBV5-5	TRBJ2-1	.	ASSFRDSPGSSSYNEQF
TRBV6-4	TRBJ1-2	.	ASSEGLGTGGYT
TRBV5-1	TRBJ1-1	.	ASSPTRGSPNTEAF
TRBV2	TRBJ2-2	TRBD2	ASSTQAGDLGELF
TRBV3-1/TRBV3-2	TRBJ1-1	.	ASSQTHTRSF
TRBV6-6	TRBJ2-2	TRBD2	ASSWTSGSGTGELF
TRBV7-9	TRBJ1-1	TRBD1	ASAGRQGGSEAF
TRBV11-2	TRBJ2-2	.	ASSLERYTGELF
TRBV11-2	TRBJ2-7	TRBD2	ASSRPGGVAISTYEQY
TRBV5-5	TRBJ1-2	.	ASSLEDWADYGYT
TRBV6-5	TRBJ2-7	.	ASSPGTLTYEQY
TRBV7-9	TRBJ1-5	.	ASSFPGSNQPQH
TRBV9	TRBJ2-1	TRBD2	ASSVVLAGNEQF
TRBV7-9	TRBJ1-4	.	ASSLLWATNEKLF
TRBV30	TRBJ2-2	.	AWSARLNTGELF
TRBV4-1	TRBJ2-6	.	ASSQGTFGANVLT
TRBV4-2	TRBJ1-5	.	ASSQDVPGDSSNQPQH
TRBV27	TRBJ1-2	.	ASSFGPNYGYT